A selection of T cell receptor beta chains follows, all from one sample in a study of T cells in tuberculosis. Data came from immunoSEQ multiplex PCR; TCRdb stores just in-frame clones and leaves some out. Here the sample spans around 33,000 clones, 92% being singletons. Material: PBMCs, obtained at tuberculosis diagnosis. The receptor source for this set is an adult with tuberculosis. Some clones in this sample may be carry-over from other donors' samples. The CDR3 runs from the conserved cysteine through the conserved F or W. The D gene is left open where the match is weak. The size field is filled for only some rows; it gives once, few, many or a size class.

j_call | d_call | v_call | clone_size | cdr3_aa | cdr3_nt
TRBJ1-1 | NA | TRBV6-1 | NA | CASSEAGRGSTEAFF | TGTGCCAGCAGTGAAGCGGGTCGGGGATCCACTGAAGCTTTCTTT
TRBJ2-5 | NA | TRBV18 | NA | CASSMQRDRGGETQYF | TGTGCCAGCTCAATGCAAAGGGATCGGGGAGGAGAGACCCAGTACTTC
TRBJ2-1 | TRBD1 | TRBV15 | NA | CATNRDRVGSYNEQFF | TGTGCCACCAACAGGGACAGGGTTGGTTCCTACAATGAGCAGTTCTTC
TRBJ1-1 | NA | TRBV2 | NA | CASSARSLRRIGNTEAFF | TGTGCCAGCAGTGCCCGAAGTCTAAGGAGAATAGGAAACACTGAAGCTTTCTTT
TRBJ1-4 | NA | TRBV30 | once | CAWRGQGRNEKLFF | TGTGCCTGGAGGGGGCAGGGGCGGAATGAAAAACTGTTTTTT
TRBJ1-2 | TRBD1 | TRBV6-1 | NA | CASSGGTGGVYGYTF | TGTGCCAGCAGTGGGGGGACAGGGGGCGTTTATGGCTACACCTTC
TRBJ1-2 | TRBD1 | TRBV19 | NA | CASSINTGTGAHYGYTF | TGTGCCAGTAGTATTAATACCGGGACAGGGGCCCACTATGGCTACACCTTC
TRBJ2-4 | TRBD2 | TRBV7-2 | once | CASSPPPAGLAGPIQYF | TGTGCCAGCAGTCCCCCACCCGCGGGACTAGCGGGGCCGATTCAGTACTTC
TRBJ2-1 | NA | TRBV5-5 | NA | CASSWDSGEQFF | TGTGCCAGCAGCTGGGACTCTGGTGAGCAGTTCTTC
TRBJ2-1 | TRBD2 | TRBV2 | once | CAPSGGYNEQFF | TGTGCCCCTTCGGGGGGGTACAATGAGCAGTTCTTC
TRBJ1-1 | TRBD1 | TRBV29-1 | NA | CSVLKGTGETEAFF | TGCAGCGTACTGAAAGGGACAGGGGAGACTGAAGCTTTCTTT
TRBJ2-6 | NA | TRBV19 | NA | CASRPGHRTSGANVLTF | TGTGCCAGTAGGCCGGGACATAGAACCTCTGGGGCCAACGTCCTGACTTTC
TRBJ2-2 | NA | TRBV6-6 | NA | CASSKTGNTGELFF | TGTGCCAGCAGTAAGACGGGAAACACCGGGGAGCTGTTTTTT
TRBJ1-6 | NA | TRBV5-8 | NA | CASSRYLDRIHNSPLHF | TGTGCCAGCAGCCGCTACCTCGACAGGATACATAATTCACCCCTCCACTTT
TRBJ2-3 | TRBD1 | TRBV10-3 | NA | CAISEEGQHSTDTQYF | TGTGCCATCAGTGAAGAGGGACAGCACAGCACAGATACGCAGTATTTT
TRBJ2-1 | NA | TRBV6-5 | NA | CASSYSTTYNEQFF | TGTGCCAGCAGTTACTCGACTACTTACAATGAGCAGTTCTTC
TRBJ1-2 | NA | TRBV5-1 | NA | CASSFELGPGYTF | TGCGCCAGCAGCTTTGAGTTGGGCCCTGGCTACACCTTC
TRBJ2-7 | TRBD1 | TRBV5-4 | NA | CASSLGGGIGVDEQYF | TGTGCCAGCAGCTTGGGAGGGGGCATTGGGGTTGACGAGCAGTACTTC
TRBJ2-1 | TRBD1 | TRBV4-2 | NA | CASSQDPGTGGRNEQFF | TGTGCCAGCAGCCAAGATCCTGGGACAGGGGGCCGTAATGAGCAGTTCTTC
TRBJ1-1 | NA | TRBV6-1 | NA | CASSPQGLGTEAFF | TGTGCCAGCAGCCCCCAGGGGTTGGGCACTGAAGCTTTCTTT
TRBJ2-7 | TRBD2 | TRBV5-1 | NA | CASSLTSGGRDEQYF | TGCGCCAGCAGCTTGACTAGCGGGGGTCGCGACGAGCAGTACTTC
TRBJ1-2 | TRBD1 | TRBV6-5 | few | CASSYRGQGSYGYTF | TGTGCCAGCAGTTACCGAGGACAGGGCTCCTATGGCTACACCTTC
TRBJ1-1 | TRBD1 | TRBV11-3 | NA | CASSLPGGTEAFF | TGTGCCAGCAGCCTACCAGGGGGCACTGAAGCTTTCTTT
TRBJ2-7 | TRBD2 | TRBV19 | NA | CASSITLAAYEQYF | TGTGCCAGTAGTATAACACTAGCGGCCTACGAGCAGTACTTC
TRBJ2-1 | NA | TRBV27 | NA | CASSLSLRNWGGEQFF | TGTGCCAGCAGTTTATCTCTCAGGAATTGGGGCGGTGAGCAGTTCTTC
TRBJ2-5 | NA | TRBV7-9 | NA | CASSSTGIQETQYF | TGTGCCAGCAGTTCCACGGGGATCCAAGAGACCCAGTACTTC
TRBJ2-3 | NA | TRBV19 | NA | CASSIGASVFTDTQYF | TGTGCCAGTAGTATAGGTGCCAGCGTATTCACAGATACGCAGTATTTT
TRBJ2-1 | NA | TRBV15 | NA | CATSRDASAVNEQFF | TGTGCCACCAGCAGAGATGCTAGCGCGGTCAATGAGCAGTTCTTC
TRBJ1-4 | NA | TRBV5-1 | once | CASSPITTNEKLFF | TGCGCCAGCAGCCCTATAACAACTAATGAAAAACTGTTTTTT
TRBJ1-3 | TRBD1 | TRBV6-5 | few | CASSSDRTAGNTIYF | TGTGCCAGCAGCTCGGACAGGACGGCTGGAAACACCATATATTTT
TRBJ1-6 | TRBD1 | TRBV5-6 | NA | CASSIRTGSNSPLHF | TGTGCCAGCAGCATCCGGACAGGGAGTAATTCACCCCTCCACTTT
TRBJ1-1 | NA | TRBV29-1 | NA | CSVDGGGDKAFF | TGCAGCGTTGATGGAGGAGGGGATAAAGCTTTCTTT
TRBJ1-2 | NA | TRBV9 | NA | CASSVAGQANYGYTF | TGTGCCAGCAGCGTAGCTGGTCAGGCTAACTATGGCTACACCTTC
TRBJ2-3 | NA | TRBV6-1 | NA | CASSGKGGTDTQYF | TGTGCCAGCAGTGGGAAGGGGGGCACAGATACGCAGTATTTT
TRBJ1-6 | NA | TRBV7-9 | NA | CASSLEAFGRNSPLHF | TGTGCCAGCAGCTTGGAGGCGTTTGGGAGGAATTCACCCCTCCACTTT
TRBJ1-1 | TRBD1 | TRBV5-1 | NA | CASSRTGWINTEAFF | TGCGCCAGCAGCAGGACAGGGTGGATTAACACTGAAGCTTTCTTT
TRBJ2-7 | TRBD2 | TRBV29-1 | NA | CSVEVGRSEQYF | TGCAGCGTTGAAGTCGGGAGGTCCGAGCAGTACTTC
TRBJ1-2 | NA | TRBV30 | NA | CAWSVGIRASNYGYTF | TGTGCCTGGAGTGTAGGGATCAGGGCCTCTAACTATGGCTACACCTTC
TRBJ2-1 | NA | TRBV2 | NA | CASSDNRGNEQFF | TGTGCCAGCAGTGACAACAGAGGGAATGAGCAGTTCTTC
TRBJ1-2 | NA | TRBV6-5 | NA | CASSYWGEEDGYTF | TGTGCCAGCAGTTACTGGGGGGAGGAGGATGGCTACACCTTC
TRBJ1-3 | NA | TRBV5-1 | NA | CASSLGPAGNTIYF | TGCGCCAGCAGCTTGGGACCTGCGGGGAACACCATATATTTT
TRBJ2-4 | NA | TRBV5-1 | NA | CASSLALPKNIQYF | TGCGCCAGCAGCTTGGCCCTTCCCAAAAACATTCAGTACTTC
TRBJ2-1 | NA | TRBV7-9 | NA | CASSLGRGVGPDNEQFF | TGTGCCAGCAGCTTAGGTAGGGGTGTTGGACCAGACAATGAGCAGTTCTTC
TRBJ2-6 | TRBD1 | TRBV5-6 | once | CASSFGTGEGNVLTF | TGTGCCAGCAGCTTCGGGACAGGGGAGGGCAACGTCCTGACTTTC
TRBJ2-7 | TRBD1 | TRBV6-6 | NA | CASRTLGDRGAYEQYF | TGTGCCAGCAGAACTCTAGGGGACAGGGGGGCCTACGAGCAGTACTTC
TRBJ2-3 | NA | TRBV19 | NA | CASSPDRRSTDTQYF | TGTGCCAGTAGCCCTGACAGAAGAAGCACAGATACGCAGTATTTT
TRBJ2-2 | NA | TRBV7-6 | NA | CASSSYRVLGELFF | TGTGCCAGCAGCTCCTACAGGGTACTCGGGGAGCTGTTTTTT
TRBJ2-7 | NA | TRBV29-1 | few | CSVWTAISYEQYF | TGCAGCGTTTGGACAGCTATCTCCTACGAGCAGTACTTC
TRBJ1-1 | NA | TRBV10-3 | NA | CAISLGGNTEAFF | TGTGCCATCAGCTTGGGAGGTAACACTGAAGCTTTCTTT
TRBJ1-2 | TRBD1 | TRBV6-5 | NA | CASKPGGPYGYTF | TGTGCCAGCAAACCAGGGGGACCCTATGGCTACACCTTC
TRBJ2-1 | NA | TRBV10-1 | NA | CASSEVSPYNEQFF | TGCGCCAGCAGTGAGGTTAGTCCGTACAATGAGCAGTTCTTC
TRBJ1-1 | TRBD1 | TRBV7-6 | once | CASSPTGGQAFF | TGTGCCAGCAGCCCGACAGGGGGCCAAGCTTTCTTT
TRBJ1-4 | NA | TRBV19 | NA | CASSNRIATNEKLFF | TGTGCCAGTAGTAACAGGATTGCAACTAATGAAAAACTGTTTTTT
TRBJ1-1 | NA | TRBV27 | NA | CASSIAENTEAFF | TGTGCCAGCAGTATAGCGGAGAACACTGAAGCTTTCTTT